Listed here are 31 T cell receptor beta chains from one sample, sequenced in a study of T cell responses to AZD1222 COVID-19 vaccine. Assay: immunoSEQ multiplex PCR; the TCRdb copy retains only in-frame clones and omits some. Counted here are tens of thousands of clones, about 81% occurring once; the ten biggest clones make up 25% to 30%. The source material was peripheral blood, sampled on day 0 of AZD1222 vaccination. The receptors shown here come from an adult in good health.

The V call is TRBV13, the J call TRBJ2-7; TRBD2 aligns across 7 bases. V trimming: 5 bases; J trimming: 5 bases; junction bases outside the gene matches: 9. Germline V gene data show CDR1 as PRHDT and CDR2 as FYEKMQ (reference sequence). This CDR3 comprises 14 residues. Here the CDR3 reads CASSAIAGFHEQYF. The CDR3 nucleotides read TGTGCCAGCAGCGCAATAGCGGGTTTCCACGAGCAGTACTTC.

The genes are TRBV11-3 and TRBJ1-3; D remains unclear. Germline V gene sequence: CDR1 SGHNT, CDR2 YENEEA. The CDR3 covers 15 residues. V was cut by 3 bases and J by 2 bases, with 11 bases left in between. The CDR3 nucleotides read TGTGCCAGCAGCTTGGGGAGGAACCCTGGAAACACCATATATTTT. The encoded protein is CASSLGRNPGNTIYF.

The chain carries TRBV10-1 and TRBJ2-7; tentatively, D is TRBD2 (5 bases). The V end was cut by 5 bases, the J end by 2 bases, with 10 bases between. The CDR3 has 13 residues. Germline V CDR1 and CDR2: WNHNN, SYGVQD (reference sequence). CDR3 nucleotide sequence: TGCGCCAGCAGTACTCCGGGGACCTACGAGCAGTACTTC. Its translation: CASSTPGTYEQYF.

The chain joins TRBV11-3 to TRBJ2-7, with D perhaps matching TRBD1 (6 bases). With 3 bases removed from V and 2 bases from J, the gap between germline ends came to 8 bases. CDR3 length: 13 amino acids. Germline V gives CDR1 SGHNT, CDR2 YENEEA. Here the CDR3 DNA reads TGTGCCAGCAGCTTGACAGGCACCTACGAGCAGTACTTC. Translated: CASSLTGTYEQYF.

To note about this clone: The same CDR3 also results from other DNA sequences found in this sample. The chain recombines TRBV14 with TRBJ2-4, with D perhaps given as TRBD1 or TRBD2 (6 bases each). From germline, CDR1 is SGHDN and CDR2 FVKESK. V was trimmed by 1 base and J by 0 bases, leaving 10 bases between them. This CDR3 region has 16 residues. DNA of the CDR3: TGTGCCAGCAGCCAAGTAGGGGGGTTAGCCAAAAACATTCAGTACTTC. Residues: CASSQVGGLAKNIQYF. The variable domain in full, with the rest retrieved from reference TRBV14 and TRBJ2-4, is EAGVTQFPSHSVIEKGQTVTLRCDPISGHDNLYWYRRVMGKEIKFLLHFVKESKQDESGMPNNRFLAERTGGTYSTLKVQPAELEDSGVYFCASSQVGGLAKNIQYFGAGTRLSVL.

This clone has a handful of counts. V is TRBV24-1 and J is TRBJ2-1; D is uncertain. Germline CDR1 is KGHDR and CDR2 is SFDVKD. Between the trimmed V and J ends, which lost 2 bases and 0 bases, there was a span of 16 bases. The CDR3 sequence is 18 residues long. Written as DNA, the CDR3 is TGTGCCACCAGTGATTATGCACCATACGAAAGCTCCTACAATGAGCAGTTCTTC. Protein sequence: CATSDYAPYESSYNEQFF.

The chain is built from TRBV11-2 and TRBJ2-1; maybe TRBD2 (6 bases). The CDR3 has 15 residues. Trimming took off 3 bases at V and 2 bases at J, with 11 bases between the two ends. Germline V CDR1 and CDR2: SGHAT, FQNNGV. DNA for the CDR3: TGTGCCAGCAGCTTGGACGGGGGAACCTACAATGAGCAGTTCTTC. It encodes CASSLDGGTYNEQFF.

This clone showed up just a few times. The V gene is TRBV18, the J gene TRBJ2-7; D may be TRBD2 (6 bases). V lost 0 bases, J lost 3 bases, and 12 bases lay in between. This CDR3 region has 15 residues. Per germline, CDR1 KGHSH and CDR2 LQKENI. Here the CDR3 DNA reads TGTGCCAGCTCACCACCCGCGGGGCAAAACTACGAGCAGTACTTC. Protein sequence: CASSPPAGQNYEQYF.

This chain uses TRBV3-1 (or the pseudogene TRBV3-2) with TRBJ2-1, with TRBD2 as a possible D gene (6 bases). Germline V CDR1 and CDR2: LGHDT, YNNKEL (reference sequence). Trimming stripped 4 bases from V and 7 bases from J, with 17 bases between. There are 15 residues in the CDR3. As DNA, the CDR3 is TGTGCCAGCAGCCGGACGGGAGAACTTCGGAATGAGCAGTTCTTC. Translation: CASSRTGELRNEQFF.

This CDR3 is CASSYSLSATNEQFF. The CDR3 nucleotides read TGTGCCAGCAGTTACAGCCTCAGCGCGACCAATGAGCAGTTCTTC. The chain employs TRBV6-6 and TRBJ2-1; D unresolved. Trimming shortened V by 2 bases and J by 6 bases, and 14 bases separated the two germline ends. The CDR3 extends over 15 amino acids. Germline assignment: CDR1 MNHNY and CDR2 SVGAGI (reference sequence).

The CDR3 loop is CAWSSQTGGYTF. In DNA, the CDR3 is TGTGCCTGGAGTAGCCAAACAGGGGGCTACACCTTC. V and J are TRBV30 and TRBJ1-2; tentatively, D is TRBD1 (6 bases). The CDR3 contains 12 residues. The V gene lost 2 bases and the J gene lost 8 bases, with 12 bases spanning the gap. Germline assignment: CDR1 GTSNPN and CDR2 SVGIG (reference sequence).

The chain employs TRBV3-1 (or the pseudogene TRBV3-2) and TRBJ2-7; 11 nucleotides agree with TRBD1. V lost 1 base and J lost 2; bases outside the gene matches: 7. Germline V gene sequence: CDR1 LGHDT, CDR2 YNNKEL (reference sequence). CDR3 length: 17 residues. The CDR3 DNA is TGTGCCAGCAGCCAAGCGACTTTGGGACAGGGGGCCTACGAGCAGTACTTC. Its protein is CASSQATLGQGAYEQYF.

The chain uses TRBV29-1 and TRBJ2-7; D gene unclear. Germline CDR1 reads SQVTM; CDR2 reads ANQGSEA. The V end was cut by 7 bases, the J end by 6 bases, with 16 bases between. The CDR3 length is 12 residues. The CDR3 nucleotides are TGCAGCGGGGTTAGCAAGGGATCCGAGCAGTACTTC. Its protein product is CSGVSKGSEQYF.

This chain connects TRBV3-1 (or the pseudogene TRBV3-2) to TRBJ2-5; TRBD1 agrees at 8 bases. J was trimmed by 1 base and V by 8 bases; bases with no gene match: 12. This CDR3 has 16 amino acids. Per germline, CDR1 LGHDT and CDR2 YNNKEL (reference sequence). The CDR3 nucleotides are TGTGCCAGCGAACGACAGGGGCGATTCAGCCAAGAGACCCAGTACTTC. It translates to CASERQGRFSQETQYF.

The genes are TRBV6-5 and TRBJ2-2; D tentatively fits TRBD1 or TRBD2 (5 bases each). The length of the CDR3 is 11 residues. Trimming took off 8 bases at V and 5 bases at J, with 6 bases between the two ends. Germline lookup yields CDR1 MNHEY and CDR2 SVGAGI. The DNA of the CDR3 is TGTGCCAGCGGGGGAACCGGGGAGCTGTTTTTT. Protein sequence: CASGGTGELFF.

V is TRBV28 and J is TRBJ2-7; D remains unclear. The germline V and J ends were trimmed by 4 bases and 3 bases, with 10 bases remaining between them. The CDR3 has 13 residues. CDR1 and CDR2 from the germline V gene are MDHEN and SYDVKM. The CDR3 coding sequence is TGTGCCAGCAGTTCCCCCGCCTTCTACGAGCAGTACTTC. Protein product: CASSSPAFYEQYF.

The sample holds a few counts of this clone. This rearrangement joins TRBV21-1 to TRBJ2-1. TRBV21-1 represents a pseudogene. The CDR3 is 12 amino acids. DNA for the CDR3: TGTGCCAAATGCCCGCCCGGGCATGAGCAGTTCTTC. It encodes CAKCPPGHEQFF.

The rearrangement uses TRBV20-1 and TRBJ1-5; D is uncertain. The CDR3 extends over 17 amino acids. V was shortened by 3 bases and J by 1 base, with 19 bases between the two germline ends. Germline CDR1 reads DFQATT; CDR2 reads SNEGSKA (reference sequence). CDR3 DNA: TGCAGTGCTAGTTGGAGACGGGATGTGGGAAGCAATCAGCCCCAGCATTTT. Its translation is CSASWRRDVGSNQPQHF.

The rearrangement links TRBV3-1 (or the pseudogene TRBV3-2) to TRBJ2-7; TRBD2 aligns across 13 bases. V was pared by 1 base and J by 7 bases, with 4 bases of the junction left unmatched. The CDR3 covers 15 residues. Germline-derived CDR1 and CDR2 are LGHDT and YNNKEL (reference sequence). Here the CDR3 DNA reads TGTGCCAGCAGCCAAGGGACTAGCGGGGGTGGAGAGCAGTACTTC. The encoded protein is CASSQGTSGGGEQYF.

The chain recombines TRBV15 with TRBJ1-3; 11 positions agree with TRBD1. CDR1 and CDR2 (germline): LNHNV, YYDKDF (reference sequence). Trimming removed 3 bases from V and 1 base from J; junction bases left unmatched: 2. This CDR3 contains 16 residues. CDR3 residues: CATSRDRGPSGNTIYF. DNA for the CDR3: TGTGCCACCAGCAGGGACAGGGGGCCTTCTGGAAACACCATATATTTT.

The chain uses TRBV4-3 and TRBJ1-4; TRBD1 might be the D (5 bases). Germline loops: CDR1 LGHNA, CDR2 YSLEER. V lost 1 base and J lost 5, with 8 bases in between. The CDR3 contains 14 residues. CDR3: CASSQGGRNEKLFF. DNA for the CDR3: TGCGCCAGCAGCCAAGGGGGGAGGAATGAAAAACTGTTTTTT.

CDR3 sequence reads: CASSLVRTGAEQYF. CDR3 DNA: TGTGCCAGCAGCTTAGTTCGGACAGGGGCTGAGCAGTACTTC. This chain uses TRBV11-1 with TRBJ2-7; TRBD1 matches at 9 bases. The CDR3 extends over 14 amino acids. V gave up 1 base and J gave up 7 bases; unmatched junction bases: 5. In germline, CDR1 is SGHAT, CDR2 FQDESV (reference sequence).

This chain uses TRBV6-5 with TRBJ1-2, with 8 bases that match TRBD1. V trimming: 6 bases; J trimming: 3 bases; junction bases outside the gene matches: 9. The CDR3 has 15 amino acids. Germline V lookup: CDR1 MNHEY, CDR2 SVGAGI. CDR3 nucleotides: TGTGCCAGCAGGATCCGGACAGGGAATGACTATGGCTACACCTTC. Translation gives CASRIRTGNDYGYTF.

This clone was observed once. The rearrangement uses TRBV4-3 and TRBJ2-1; 10 bases align to TRBD2. Trimming took 4 bases from V and 9 from J; bases not matched to a gene: 18. CDR3 size: 18 residues. The V gene's germline CDR1 is LGHNA and CDR2 YSLEER. This CDR3 reads CASSPELGLAGAVVEQFF. In nucleotides, the CDR3 is TGCGCCAGCAGCCCAGAATTGGGTCTAGCGGGAGCGGTGGTTGAGCAGTTCTTC.

This clone was observed a single time. V usage is TRBV11-3 and J usage is TRBJ1-1, with D unclear. This CDR3 has 14 amino acids. Trimming took off 7 bases at V and 4 bases at J, with 16 bases between the two ends. Germline assignment: CDR1 SGHNT and CDR2 YENEEA. The DNA for the CDR3 is TGTGCCAGCAACCAGCACCAACGAGGCACTGAAGCTTTCTTT. The encoded protein is CASNQHQRGTEAFF.

This chain uses TRBV7-8 with TRBJ1-1, with 8 positions matching TRBD1. CDR3 size: 14 residues. Looked up from germline, CDR1 is SGHVS and CDR2 is FQNEAQ. V was pared by 5 bases and J by 2 bases, with 4 bases of the junction left unmatched. CDR3 coding DNA: TGTGCCAGCAGCCCCAGGGGGCTAAACACTGAAGCTTTCTTT. Translating gives CASSPRGLNTEAFF.

This clone was seen only once. The V call is TRBV6-5, the J call TRBJ1-2, with a tentative D call TRBD1 (6 bases). CDR1 MNHEY and CDR2 SVGAGI come from the germline V gene. V lost 0 bases, J lost 4 bases, and 12 bases lay in between. This CDR3 comprises 15 residues. DNA of the CDR3: TGTGCCAGCAGTTACTCGACGGGGGCGAGCTATGGCTACACCTTC. Its protein is CASSYSTGASYGYTF.

V usage is TRBV14 and J usage is TRBJ2-7; 9 nucleotides match TRBD1. Germline V gene data show CDR1 as SGHDN and CDR2 as FVKESK. The CDR3 consists of 18 residues. V shed 0 bases and J 4 bases; nucleotides not matched to a gene: 13. The CDR3 spells CASSQETSRGTGRYEQYF. The CDR3 region has the DNA TGTGCCAGCAGCCAAGAAACTAGTCGTGGGACAGGGAGGTACGAGCAGTACTTC.

The chain carries TRBV24-1 and TRBJ1-1; D gene uncertain. Trimming pared 4 bases from V and 1 base from J, leaving 6 bases between. The CDR3 extends over 13 amino acids. Germline CDR1 KGHDR, CDR2 SFDVKD. In nucleotides, the CDR3 is TGTGCCACCAGTGAGGGAGGGAACACTGAAGCTTTCTTT. It translates to CATSEGGNTEAFF.

This chain connects TRBV2 to TRBJ1-5; D gene uncertain. V shed 7 bases and J shed 0 bases, with 7 bases lying between them. The CDR3 runs to 13 residues. Germline V CDR1 and CDR2: SNHLY, FYNNEI. Written as DNA, the CDR3 is TGTGCCAGCAACGGGGATAGCAATCAGCCCCAGCATTTT. This codes for CASNGDSNQPQHF.

The rearrangement uses TRBV5-4 and TRBJ1-3, with TRBD1 matching over 9 bases. CDR1 and CDR2 (germline): SGHNT, YYREEE (reference sequence). The CDR3 is made up of 16 amino acids. Trimming cost V 4 bases and J 4 bases; bases outside gene matches: 9. CDR3 coding DNA: TGTGCCAGCAGCACCAATCTGGGACAGGGAGGAAACACCATATATTTT. Protein: CASSTNLGQGGNTIYF.